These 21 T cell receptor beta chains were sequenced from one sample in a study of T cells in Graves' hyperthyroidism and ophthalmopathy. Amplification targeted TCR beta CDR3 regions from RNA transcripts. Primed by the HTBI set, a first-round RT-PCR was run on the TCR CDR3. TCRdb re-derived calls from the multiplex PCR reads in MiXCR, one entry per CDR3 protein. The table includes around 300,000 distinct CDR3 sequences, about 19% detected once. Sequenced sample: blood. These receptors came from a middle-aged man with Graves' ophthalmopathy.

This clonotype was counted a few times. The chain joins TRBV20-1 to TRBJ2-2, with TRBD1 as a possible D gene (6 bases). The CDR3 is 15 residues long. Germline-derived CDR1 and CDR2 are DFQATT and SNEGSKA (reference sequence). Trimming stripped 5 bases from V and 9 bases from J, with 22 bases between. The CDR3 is CSALGAGPPNRELFF. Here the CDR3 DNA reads TGCAGTGCTTTGGGGGCAGGACCACCCAACCGGGAGCTGTTTTTT.

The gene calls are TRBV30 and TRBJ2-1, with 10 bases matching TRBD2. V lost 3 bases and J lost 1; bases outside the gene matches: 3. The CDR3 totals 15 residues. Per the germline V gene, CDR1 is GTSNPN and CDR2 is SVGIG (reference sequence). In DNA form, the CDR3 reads TGTGCCTGGAGGCGGACTAGCGGATCCTACAATGAGCAGTTCTTC. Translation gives CAWRRTSGSYNEQFF.

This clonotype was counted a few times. The CDR3 coding sequence is TGTGCCAGTAGTTCCCGGGTCCTCCTTAAAGAGACCCAGTACTTC. As protein: CASSSRVLLKETQYF. J is TRBJ2-5 and V is TRBV19; D unresolved. The germline gives CDR1 LNHDA, CDR2 SQIVND (reference sequence). V was cut by 5 bases and J by 3 bases, with 16 bases left in between. This CDR3 contains 15 residues.

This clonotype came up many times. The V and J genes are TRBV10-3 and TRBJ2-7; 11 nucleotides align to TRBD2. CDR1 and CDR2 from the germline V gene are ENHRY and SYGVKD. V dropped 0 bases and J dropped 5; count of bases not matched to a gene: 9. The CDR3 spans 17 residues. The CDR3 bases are TGTGCCATCAGTGAGTCGGTGCGACTAGCGGGATTAAACGAGCAGTACTTC. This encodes CAISESVRLAGLNEQYF.

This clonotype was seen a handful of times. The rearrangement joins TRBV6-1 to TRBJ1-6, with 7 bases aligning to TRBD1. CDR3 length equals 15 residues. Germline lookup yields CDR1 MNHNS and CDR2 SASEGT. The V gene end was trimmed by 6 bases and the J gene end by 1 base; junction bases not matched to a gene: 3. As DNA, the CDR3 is TGTGCCAGCAGACAGGGGTCATCCTATAATTCACCCCTCCACTTT. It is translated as CASRQGSSYNSPLHF.

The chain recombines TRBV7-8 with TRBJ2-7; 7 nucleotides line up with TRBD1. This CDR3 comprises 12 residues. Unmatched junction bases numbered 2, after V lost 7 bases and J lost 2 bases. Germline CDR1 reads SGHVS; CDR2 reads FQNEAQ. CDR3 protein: CASIGTAYEQYF. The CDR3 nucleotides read TGTGCCAGCATCGGGACAGCCTACGAGCAGTACTTC.

CDR3 loop: CASSFSASGTNEQFF. CDR3 DNA: TGTGCCAGCAGCTTTTCGGCTAGCGGGACGAATGAGCAGTTCTTC. V is TRBV5-5 and J is TRBJ2-1; TRBD2 matches 9 bases. V lost 2 bases and J lost 7; bases outside the gene matches: 7. Germline CDR1 reads SGHKS; CDR2 reads YYEKEE (reference sequence). CDR3 length equals 15 residues.

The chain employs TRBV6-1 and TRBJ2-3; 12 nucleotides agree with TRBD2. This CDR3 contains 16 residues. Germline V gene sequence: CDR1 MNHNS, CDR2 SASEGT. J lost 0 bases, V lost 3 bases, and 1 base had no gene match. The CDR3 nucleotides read TGTGCCAGCAGTGACGGGACTAGCGGGAGCACAGATACGCAGTATTTT. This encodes CASSDGTSGSTDTQYF.

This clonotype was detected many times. Written as DNA, the CDR3 is TGTGCCACCAGTGAACCGAAGACAGGGAGCCGGGGAGAGACCCAGTACTTC. It encodes CATSEPKTGSRGETQYF. The J gene is TRBJ2-5, the V gene TRBV24-1; TRBD1 matches at 7 bases. This CDR3 has 17 residues. Germline CDR1 is KGHDR and CDR2 is SFDVKD. Losses at the gene ends were 4 bases for V and 4 bases for J; bases not matched to a gene: 14.

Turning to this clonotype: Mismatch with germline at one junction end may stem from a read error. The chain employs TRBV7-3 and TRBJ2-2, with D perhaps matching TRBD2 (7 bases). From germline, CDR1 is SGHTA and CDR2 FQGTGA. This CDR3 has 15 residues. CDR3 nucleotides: TGTGCCAGCAGCTCGGCCAGGGGAAGGTCGGGGGGGCTGTTTTTT. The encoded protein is CASSSARGRSGGLFF.

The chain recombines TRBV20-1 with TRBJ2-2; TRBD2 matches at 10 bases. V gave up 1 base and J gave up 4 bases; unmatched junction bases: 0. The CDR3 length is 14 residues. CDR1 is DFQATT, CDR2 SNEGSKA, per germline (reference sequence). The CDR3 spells CSARGLAGTGELFF. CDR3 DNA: TGCAGTGCTAGAGGACTAGCGGGCACCGGGGAGCTGTTTTTT.

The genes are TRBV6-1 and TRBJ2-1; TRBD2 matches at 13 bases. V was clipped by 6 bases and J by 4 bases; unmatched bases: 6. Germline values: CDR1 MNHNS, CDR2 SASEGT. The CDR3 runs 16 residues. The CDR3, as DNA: TGTGCCAGCAGCGCGACTAGCGGGGGGTCTTACAATGAGCAGTTCTTC. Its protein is CASSATSGGSYNEQFF.

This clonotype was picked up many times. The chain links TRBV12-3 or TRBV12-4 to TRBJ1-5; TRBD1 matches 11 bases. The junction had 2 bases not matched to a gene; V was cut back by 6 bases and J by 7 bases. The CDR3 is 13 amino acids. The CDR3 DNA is TGTGCCAGCAGGGGACAGGGGGGCCAGCCCCAGCATTTT. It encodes CASRGQGGQPQHF.

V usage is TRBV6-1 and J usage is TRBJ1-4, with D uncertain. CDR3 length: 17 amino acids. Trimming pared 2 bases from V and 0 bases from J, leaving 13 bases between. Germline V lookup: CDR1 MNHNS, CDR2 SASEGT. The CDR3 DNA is TGTGCCAGCAGTGAATTTCCGCAAGCAGCAACTAATGAAAAACTGTTTTTT. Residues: CASSEFPQAATNEKLFF.

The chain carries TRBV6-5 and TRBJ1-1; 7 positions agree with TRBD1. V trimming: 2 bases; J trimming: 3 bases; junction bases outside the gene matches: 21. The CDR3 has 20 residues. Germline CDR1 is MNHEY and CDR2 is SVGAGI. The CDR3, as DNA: TGTGCCAGCAGTTACCTCCGCCCGACAGGGCGGCCCTCCCGATACACTGAAGCTTTCTTT. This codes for CASSYLRPTGRPSRYTEAFF.

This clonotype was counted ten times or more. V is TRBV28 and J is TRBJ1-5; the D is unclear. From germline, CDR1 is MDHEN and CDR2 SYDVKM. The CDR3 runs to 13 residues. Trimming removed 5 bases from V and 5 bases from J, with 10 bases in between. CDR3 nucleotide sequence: TGTGCCAGCAGTCTTCGGATCGATCAGCCCCAGCATTTT. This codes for CASSLRIDQPQHF.

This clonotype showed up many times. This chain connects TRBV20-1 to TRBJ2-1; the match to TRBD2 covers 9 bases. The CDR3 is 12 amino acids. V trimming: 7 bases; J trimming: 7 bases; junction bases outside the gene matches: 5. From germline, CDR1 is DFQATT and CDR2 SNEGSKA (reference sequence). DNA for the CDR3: TGCAGTGGACTAGCGGAACTAAATGAGCAGTTCTTC. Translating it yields CSGLAELNEQFF.

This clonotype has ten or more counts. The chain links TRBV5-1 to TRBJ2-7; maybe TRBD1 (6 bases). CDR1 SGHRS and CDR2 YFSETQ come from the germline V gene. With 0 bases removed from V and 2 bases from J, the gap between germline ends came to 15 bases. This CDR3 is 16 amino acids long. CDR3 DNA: TGCGCCAGCAGCTTGGCGCTTACAGGGCCAGCCTACGAGCAGTACTTC. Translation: CASSLALTGPAYEQYF.

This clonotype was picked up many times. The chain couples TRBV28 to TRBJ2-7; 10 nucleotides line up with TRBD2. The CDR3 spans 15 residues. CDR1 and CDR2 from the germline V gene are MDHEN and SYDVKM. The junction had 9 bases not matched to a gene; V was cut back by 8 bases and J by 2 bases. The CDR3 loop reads CASDSIAGGPYEQYF. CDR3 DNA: TGTGCCAGCGACTCAATAGCGGGAGGCCCCTACGAGCAGTACTTC.

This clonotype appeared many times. The CDR3 protein is CSASTGTGVGEQYF. CDR3 bases: TGCAGTGCTTCGACCGGGACAGGGGTAGGGGAGCAGTACTTC. V and J are TRBV20-1 and TRBJ2-7; TRBD1 matches at 10 bases. Trimming at V came to 5 bases and at J to 7 bases, leaving 11 bases not matched to a gene. Germline assignment: CDR1 DFQATT and CDR2 SNEGSKA (reference sequence). The CDR3 is 14 residues long.

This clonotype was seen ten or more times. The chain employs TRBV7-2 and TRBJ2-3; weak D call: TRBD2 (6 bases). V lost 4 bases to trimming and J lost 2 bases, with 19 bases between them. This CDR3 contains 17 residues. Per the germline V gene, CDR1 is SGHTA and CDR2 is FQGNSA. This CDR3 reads CASSWLRGGRFTDTQYF. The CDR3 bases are TGTGCCAGCAGCTGGCTCCGGGGAGGCCGCTTCACAGATACGCAGTATTTT.